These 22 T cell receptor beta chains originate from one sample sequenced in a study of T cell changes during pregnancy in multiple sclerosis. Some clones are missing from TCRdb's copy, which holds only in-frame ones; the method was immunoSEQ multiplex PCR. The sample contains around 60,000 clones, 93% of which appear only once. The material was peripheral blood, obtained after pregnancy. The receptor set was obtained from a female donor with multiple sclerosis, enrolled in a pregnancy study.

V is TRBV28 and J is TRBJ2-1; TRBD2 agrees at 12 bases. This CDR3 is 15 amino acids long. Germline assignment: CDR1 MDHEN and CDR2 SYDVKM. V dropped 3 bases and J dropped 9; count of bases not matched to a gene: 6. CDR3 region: CASSLETSGSSEQFF. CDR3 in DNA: TGTGCCAGCAGTTTGGAGACTAGCGGGAGCTCTGAGCAGTTCTTC.

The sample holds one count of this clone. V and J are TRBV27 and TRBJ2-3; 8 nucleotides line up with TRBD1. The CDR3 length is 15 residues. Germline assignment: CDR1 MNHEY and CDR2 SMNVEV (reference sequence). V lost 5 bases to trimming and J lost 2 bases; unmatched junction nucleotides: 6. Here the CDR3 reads CASSTRTGHTDTQYF. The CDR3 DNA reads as TGTGCCAGCAGTACAAGGACAGGGCACACAGATACGCAGTATTTT.

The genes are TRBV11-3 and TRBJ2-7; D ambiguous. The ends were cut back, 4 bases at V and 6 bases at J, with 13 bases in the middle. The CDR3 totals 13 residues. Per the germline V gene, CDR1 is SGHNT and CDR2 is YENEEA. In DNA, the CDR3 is TGTGCCAGCAGCTCCCTGGGTTCAGGCGAGCAGTACTTC. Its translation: CASSSLGSGEQYF.

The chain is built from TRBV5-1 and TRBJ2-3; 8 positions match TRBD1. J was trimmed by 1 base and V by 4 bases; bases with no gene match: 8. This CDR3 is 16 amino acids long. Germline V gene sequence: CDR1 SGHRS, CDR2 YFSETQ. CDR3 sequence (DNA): TGCGCCAGCAGCGGGCTGCAGGGGGCTGGCACAGATACGCAGTATTTT. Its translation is CASSGLQGAGTDTQYF.

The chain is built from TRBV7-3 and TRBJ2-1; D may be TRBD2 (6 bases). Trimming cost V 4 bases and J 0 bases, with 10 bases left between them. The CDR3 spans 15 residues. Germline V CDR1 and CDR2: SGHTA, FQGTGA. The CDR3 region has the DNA TGTGCCAGCAGCTCGCGGGGAAGCTCCTACAATGAGCAGTTCTTC. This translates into CASSSRGSSYNEQFF. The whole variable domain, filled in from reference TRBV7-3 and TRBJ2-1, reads GAGVSQTPSNKVTEKGKYVELRCDPISGHTALYWYRQSLGQGPEFLIYFQGTGAADDSGLPNDRFFAVRPEGSVSTLKIQRTERGDSAVYLCASSSRGSSYNEQFFGPGTRLTVL.

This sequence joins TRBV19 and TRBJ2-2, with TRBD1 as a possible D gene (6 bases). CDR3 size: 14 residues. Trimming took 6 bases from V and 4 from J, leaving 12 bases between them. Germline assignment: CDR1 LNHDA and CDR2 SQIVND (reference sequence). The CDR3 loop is CASSSQGSTGELFF. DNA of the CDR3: TGTGCCAGTAGCAGCCAGGGGAGCACCGGGGAGCTGTTTTTT.

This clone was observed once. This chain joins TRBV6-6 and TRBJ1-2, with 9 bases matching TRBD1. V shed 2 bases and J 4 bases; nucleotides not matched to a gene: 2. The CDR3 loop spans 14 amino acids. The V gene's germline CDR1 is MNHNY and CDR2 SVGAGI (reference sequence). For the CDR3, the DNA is TGTGCCAGCAGTTACCAGACAGGGGGCTATGGCTACACCTTC. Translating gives CASSYQTGGYGYTF.

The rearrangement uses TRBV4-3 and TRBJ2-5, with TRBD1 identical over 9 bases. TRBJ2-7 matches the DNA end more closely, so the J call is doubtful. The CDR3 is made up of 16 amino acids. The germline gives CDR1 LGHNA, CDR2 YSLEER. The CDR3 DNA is TGCGCCAGCAGCCAAGATATGGGACAGGGCACCCACGAGCAGTACTTC. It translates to CASSQDMGQGTHEQYF.

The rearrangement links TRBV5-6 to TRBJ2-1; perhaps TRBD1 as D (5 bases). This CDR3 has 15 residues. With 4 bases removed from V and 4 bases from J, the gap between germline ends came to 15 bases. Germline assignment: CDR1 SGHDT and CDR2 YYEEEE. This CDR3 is CASSPMETEYNEQFF. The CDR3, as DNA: TGTGCCAGCAGCCCTATGGAGACAGAGTACAATGAGCAGTTCTTC.

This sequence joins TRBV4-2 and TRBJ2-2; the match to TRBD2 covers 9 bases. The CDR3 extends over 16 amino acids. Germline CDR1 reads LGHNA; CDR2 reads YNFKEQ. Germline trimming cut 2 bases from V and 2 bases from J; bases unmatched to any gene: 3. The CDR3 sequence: CASSQRTSANTGELFF. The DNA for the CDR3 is TGTGCCAGCAGCCAACGGACTAGCGCAAACACCGGGGAGCTGTTTTTT.

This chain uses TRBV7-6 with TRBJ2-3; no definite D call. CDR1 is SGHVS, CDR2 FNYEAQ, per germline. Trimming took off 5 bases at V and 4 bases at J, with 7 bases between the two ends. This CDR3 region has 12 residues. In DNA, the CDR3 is TGTGCCAGCAGCCCCCTATCAGATACGCAGTATTTT. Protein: CASSPLSDTQYF.

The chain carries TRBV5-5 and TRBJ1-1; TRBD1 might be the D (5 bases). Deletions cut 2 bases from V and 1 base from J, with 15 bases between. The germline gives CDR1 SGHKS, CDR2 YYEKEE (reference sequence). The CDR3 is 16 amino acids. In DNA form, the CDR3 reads TGTGCCAGCAGCTTAGAAAGGGGATCCTCGAACACTGAAGCTTTCTTT. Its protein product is CASSLERGSSNTEAFF.

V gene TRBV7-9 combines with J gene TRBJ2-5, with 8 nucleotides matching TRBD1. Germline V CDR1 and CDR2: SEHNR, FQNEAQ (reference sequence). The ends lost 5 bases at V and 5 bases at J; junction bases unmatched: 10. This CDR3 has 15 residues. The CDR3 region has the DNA TGTGCCAGCAGCCCAGGGACAGGAGTTTCGGAGACCCAGTACTTC. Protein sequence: CASSPGTGVSETQYF.

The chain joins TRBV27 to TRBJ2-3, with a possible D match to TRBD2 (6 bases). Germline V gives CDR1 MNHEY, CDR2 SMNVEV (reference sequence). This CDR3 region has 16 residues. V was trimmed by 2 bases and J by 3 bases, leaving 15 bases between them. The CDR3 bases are TGTGCCAGCAGTTTAGTCTGGCGGGGTCCAACAGATACGCAGTATTTT. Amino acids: CASSLVWRGPTDTQYF.

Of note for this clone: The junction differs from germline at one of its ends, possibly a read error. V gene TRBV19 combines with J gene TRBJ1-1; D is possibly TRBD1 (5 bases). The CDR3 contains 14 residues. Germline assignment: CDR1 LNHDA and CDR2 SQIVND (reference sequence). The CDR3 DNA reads TGTGCCAGTAGAATAGCAGGGCTGAACACTGAAGCTTTCTTT. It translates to CASRIAGLNTEAFF.

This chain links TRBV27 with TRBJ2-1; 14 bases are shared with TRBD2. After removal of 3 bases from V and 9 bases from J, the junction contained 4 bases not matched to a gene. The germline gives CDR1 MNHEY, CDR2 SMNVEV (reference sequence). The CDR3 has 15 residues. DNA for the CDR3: TGTGCCAGCAGTTTTGGGACTAGCGGGAGAAGTGAGCAGTTCTTC. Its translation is CASSFGTSGRSEQFF.

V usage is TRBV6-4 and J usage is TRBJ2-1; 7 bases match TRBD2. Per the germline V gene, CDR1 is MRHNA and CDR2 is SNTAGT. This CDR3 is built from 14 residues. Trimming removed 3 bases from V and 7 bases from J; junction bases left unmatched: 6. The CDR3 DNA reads TGTGCCAGCAGTGAAGGCGGGAGTGGGAATGAGCAGTTCTTC. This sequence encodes CASSEGGSGNEQFF.

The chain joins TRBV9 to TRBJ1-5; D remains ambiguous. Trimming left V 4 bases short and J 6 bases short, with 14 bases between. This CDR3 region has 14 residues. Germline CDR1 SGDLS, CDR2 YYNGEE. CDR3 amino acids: CASSNDLVGQPQHF. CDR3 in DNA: TGTGCCAGCAGCAATGACTTGGTGGGTCAGCCCCAGCATTTT.

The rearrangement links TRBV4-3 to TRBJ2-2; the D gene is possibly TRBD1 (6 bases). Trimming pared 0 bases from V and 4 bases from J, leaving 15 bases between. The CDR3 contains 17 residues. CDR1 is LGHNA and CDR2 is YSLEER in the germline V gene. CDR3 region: CASSQDTSAGVTGELFF. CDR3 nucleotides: TGCGCCAGCAGCCAAGATACTTCGGCAGGGGTCACCGGGGAGCTGTTTTTT.

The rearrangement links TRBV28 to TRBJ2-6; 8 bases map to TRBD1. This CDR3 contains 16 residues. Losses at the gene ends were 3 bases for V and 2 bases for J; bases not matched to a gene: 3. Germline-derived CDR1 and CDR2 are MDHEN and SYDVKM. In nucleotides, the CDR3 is TGTGCCAGCAGTTTCGGGACAGGAACTGGGGCCAACGTCCTGACTTTC. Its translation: CASSFGTGTGANVLTF.

The CDR3 nucleotides are TGTGCCAGCAGTTACAGATCCGCGGGAGTCTACGAGCAGTACTTC. Protein product: CASSYRSAGVYEQYF. This chain links TRBV6-5 with TRBJ2-7, with 7 bases that match TRBD2. Trimming at V came to 2 bases and at J to 3 bases, leaving 7 bases not matched to a gene. The CDR3 is 15 amino acids. Germline V CDR1 and CDR2: MNHEY, SVGAGI.

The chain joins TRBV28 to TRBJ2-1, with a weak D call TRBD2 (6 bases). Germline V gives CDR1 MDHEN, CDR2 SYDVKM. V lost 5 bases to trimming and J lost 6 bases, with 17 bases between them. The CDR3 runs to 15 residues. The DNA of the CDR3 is TGTGCCAGCAGTCTCTTCGGGGGAGTGGTCAATGAGCAGTTCTTC. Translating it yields CASSLFGGVVNEQFF.